This T cell receptor (beta chain) was obtained from a study of tumor-infiltrating lymphocytes in primary liver carcinoma. In the study overall: Maximum tumor diameters ranged from about 4.2 to 11 cm, stage T1-T3 N0M0. Productive TCRbeta reads per sample were roughly 3.5 to 7.13 million, not differing by tissue.

Starting material of 500 ng total RNA yielded TCR beta cDNA via a constant-region primer. TCR beta libraries came from three nested multiplex PCR rounds using slightly modified ARM-PCR. It was with TRBV1-TRBV30 forward primers and a C-beta reverse primer that the first two PCR rounds were run, at 10 cycles each. TCRdb recomputed calls from the multiplex PCR reads with MiXCR, one row per CDR3 protein. The sample lists 250,000 to 400,000 distinct CDR3 sequences, 65% occurring once. Germline DNA was also extracted, and blood RNA was taken from unsorted whole blood. Deletions cut 6 bases from V and 0 bases from J, with 14 bases between. The CDR3 runs 16 residues. Germline V gives CDR1 MGHRA, CDR2 YSYEKL. In this sample, this clonotype turned up once. This sequence may be a read error, since a much larger clone differs from it by one base.

The sample taken for sequencing was peripheral blood. The chain couples TRBV4-1 to TRBJ2-2; D is undetermined. This receptor was obtained from a man aged 40-50 years with primary liver carcinoma and hepatitis B virus infection. Written as DNA, the CDR3 is TGCGCCAGCAGTCCCCCGGCGTGGACGAACACCGGGGAGCTGTTTTTT. It codes for CASSPPAWTNTGELFF.